This T cell receptor beta chain emerged from a study of T cell responses to AZD1222 COVID-19 vaccine (dated by TCRdb to the early 2020s). Regarding the study in general: AZD1222 recipients given second doses at about 4 weeks or at about 12 weeks were pooled, since spike-specific TCR depth and breadth were not found to differ between the two schedules. TCR sequencing covered some 250 trial participants: 200 to 220 given two doses of AZD1222 and some 25 given two doses of MenACWY control vaccine. Trial participants were enrolled by age into 18-55, 56-69 and 70-plus year subgroups, with approximately 150, 30 and 60 TCR-sequenced participants respectively.

Clipping removes 4 bases from V and 3 bases from J, with 6 as the unmatched junction base count. CDR1 and CDR2 (SGHDN, FVKESK) derive from the germline V gene. The CDR3 sequence holds 15 residues, the cysteine and phenylalanine included. Just CDR3 DNA is preserved here, 45 bases in frame from base 1. Findings and caveats that apply to the study as a whole: Participants were mostly white British and included more females than males, and it was suggested by the authors that clonal diversity may have been underestimated. Conclusions about previously exposed vaccinees are limited, since just five to seven AZD1222 recipients were seropositive for SARS-CoV-2 at baseline. In the small 56-69-year group, the increase in depth fell short of significance, most likely because of low power. Spike-specific TCR breadth and depth rose significantly after two AZD1222 doses compared with day 0 and with MenACWY recipients. Vaccine-associated CD4 TCRs spanned the whole spike protein, with dominant responses in regions 160-218 and 743-854. Reportedly, close to half of the unique spike-specific TCRs recognized epitopes lying outside the regions that are mutated in the B.1.351 and B.1.1.7 variants. Because no day 14 peak-response samples were available, the repertoires could be characterized only after the peak T cell response.

The time point label for this specimen denotes: baseline before first vaccination. Vaccinee samples came from UK trials COV001 and COV002, including a single-blind randomized controlled phase 2/3 trial of AZD1222 (ChAdOx1 nCoV-19) in healthy adults. For TCRbeta chain sequencing, PBMC samples were collected from trial participants at day 0 and at day 28 after the second dose. As for this clone: Its antigen is still unknown. No much larger clone is present one base from it, and per-base qualities are unavailable.

The CDR3 regions of human TCRbeta chains were subjected to immunosequencing. Turning to the authors' computational methods: TCRs in the repertoires were matched against a reference library of SARS-CoV-2-specific TCRs that had been generated with the MIRA antigen-specificity platform. Breadth was defined as the fraction of unique TCRs that were SARS-CoV-2-associated, and depth was defined as the fraction of total T cells that were SARS-CoV-2-associated. Each spike-specific TCR was assigned to its reactive spike region and to a CD4 or CD8 class using the MIRA data. Log10-transformed breadth and depth values were compared by one-way ANOVA with Sidak's multiple comparisons tests. Imported from immuneACCESS, the table was reduced by TCRdb to in-frame sequences with V and J called. These copies leave out some clones; in studies compared against another copy, an unresolved V gene accounts for under half, and the cause of the remainder is not known. V, J and clone size were drawn from that table, and D and trimming were deduced from the DNA. This sample gives 100,000 or so clones in total; about 83% of them show up just once. The ten largest clones add up to 15% to 20% of the sample.

The clonotype originates from an adult in good health. The source material was peripheral blood, sampled on day 0 of AZD1222 vaccination. Here the chain combines TRBV14 and TRBJ2-7; 10 nucleotides in the junction match TRBD1. In nucleotides, the sequence is TGTGCCAGCAGCCGCCCCGGGACAGGGGTCTACGAGCAGTACTTC. This yields the protein CASSRPGTGVYEQYF.